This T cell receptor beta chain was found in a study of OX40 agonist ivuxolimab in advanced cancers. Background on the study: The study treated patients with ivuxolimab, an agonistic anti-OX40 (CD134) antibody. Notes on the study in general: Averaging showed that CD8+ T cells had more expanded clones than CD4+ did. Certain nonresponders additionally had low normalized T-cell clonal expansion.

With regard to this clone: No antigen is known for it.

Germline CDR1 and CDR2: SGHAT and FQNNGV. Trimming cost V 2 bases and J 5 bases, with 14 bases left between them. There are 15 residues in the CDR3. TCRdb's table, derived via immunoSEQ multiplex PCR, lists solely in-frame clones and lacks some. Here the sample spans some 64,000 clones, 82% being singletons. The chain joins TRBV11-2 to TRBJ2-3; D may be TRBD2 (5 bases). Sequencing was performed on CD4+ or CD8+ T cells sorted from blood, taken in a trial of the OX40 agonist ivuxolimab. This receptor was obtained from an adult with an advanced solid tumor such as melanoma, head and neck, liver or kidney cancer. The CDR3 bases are TGTGCCAGCAGCTTAATGGCGGGTGGGGAAGATACGCAGTATTTT. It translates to CASSLMAGGEDTQYF. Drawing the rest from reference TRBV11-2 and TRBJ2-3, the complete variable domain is EAGVAQSPRYKIIEKRQSVAFWCNPISGHATLYWYQQILGQGPKLLIQFQNNGVVDDSQLPKDRFSAERLKGVDSTLKIQPAKLEDSAVYLCASSLMAGGEDTQYFGPGTRLTVL.